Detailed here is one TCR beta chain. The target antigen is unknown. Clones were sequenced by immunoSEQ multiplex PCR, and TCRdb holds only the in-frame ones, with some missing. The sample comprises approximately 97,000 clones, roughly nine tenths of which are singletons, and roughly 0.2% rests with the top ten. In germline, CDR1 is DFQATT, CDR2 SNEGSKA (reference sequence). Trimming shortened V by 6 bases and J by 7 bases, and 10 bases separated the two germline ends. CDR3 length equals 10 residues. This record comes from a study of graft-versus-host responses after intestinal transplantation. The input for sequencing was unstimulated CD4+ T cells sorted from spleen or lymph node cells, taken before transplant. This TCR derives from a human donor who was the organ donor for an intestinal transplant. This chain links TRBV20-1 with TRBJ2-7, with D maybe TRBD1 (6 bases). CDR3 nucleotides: TGCAGTGCCCATGACAGGGAGCAGTACTTC. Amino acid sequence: CSAHDREQYF.